This record covers a single T cell receptor (beta chain). The target antigen is unknown. The junction does not match germline at one end; this may be a read error. Amplification used 60 Vbeta primers and 13 Jbeta primers. The protocol was immunoSEQ multiplex PCR, while the TCRdb copy is restricted to in-frame clones and leaves out a portion. The sample yields about 160,000 clones, around nine tenths seen once. The data stem from a study of cytomegalovirus exposure and HLA in healthy donors. Study information: Inside one of the first data releases sat about 85 million unique TCRs taken from HLA-typed donors. Study results and caveats: For presence/absence analyses, sequencing depth was assumed to be roughly uniform across donors.

This CDR3 has 16 residues. Germline CDR1 SGHTS, CDR2 YDEGEE. The TCR was taken from a woman aged 18-30 years in good health and CMV-seronegative. V is TRBV5-8 and J is TRBJ2-6, with D maybe TRBD2 (7 bases). Sequenced: PBMCs. CDR3 bases: TGTGCCAGCAGGTTGGGGGGGCTAAGTGGGGCCAACGTCCTGACTTTC. Amino acid sequence: CASRLGGLSGANVLTF.